The entry below gives a single T cell receptor (beta chain) sequence along with its context. What it binds is not known. The data derive from a study of shared clonotypes between healthy human individuals. The study's findings and limits: The genetic and exposure-history diversity represented was limited by few donors.

The length of the CDR3 is 16 residues. The trim removed 1 base at V and 4 bases at J, leaving 2 bases unmatched. The germline V gene encodes CDR1 SGHTA and CDR2 FQGNSA. Assay: immunoSEQ multiplex PCR; the TCRdb copy retains only in-frame clones and omits some. The data contain some 2,100,000 clones, around 95% of them seen just once; the ten biggest clones take up around 0.13%. This clonotype was sampled from a man aged 18 to 29 in good health. This rearrangement joins TRBV7-2 to TRBJ2-2; 11 positions match TRBD1. Material: naive CD4+ T cells sorted from blood. Subset noted: CD45RA+ positively selected. CDR3 region: CASSLGGTGGTGELFF. The CDR3 coding sequence is TGTGCCAGCAGCTTAGGAGGGACAGGGGGCACCGGGGAGCTGTTTTTT. Full variable domain (outside the CDR3, taken from reference TRBV7-2 and TRBJ2-2): GAGVSQSPSNKVTEKGKDVELRCDPISGHTALYWYRQSLGQGLEFLIYFQGNSAPDKSGLPSDRFSAERTGGSVSTLTIQRTQQEDSAVYLCASSLGGTGGTGELFFGEGSRLTVL.